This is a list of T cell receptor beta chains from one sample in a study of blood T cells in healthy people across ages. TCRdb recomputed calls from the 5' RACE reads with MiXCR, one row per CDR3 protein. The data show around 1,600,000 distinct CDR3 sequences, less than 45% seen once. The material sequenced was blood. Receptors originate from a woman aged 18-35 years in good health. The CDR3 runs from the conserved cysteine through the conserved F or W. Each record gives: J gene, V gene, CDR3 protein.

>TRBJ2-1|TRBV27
CASSQDLHEQFF
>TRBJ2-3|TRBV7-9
CASSGFLKRGEVDTQYF
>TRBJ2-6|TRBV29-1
CSVGRGSGANVLTF
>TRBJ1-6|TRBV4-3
CASSQDLQNSPLHF
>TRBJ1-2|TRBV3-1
CASSQGERGGGYTF
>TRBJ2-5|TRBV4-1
CASSQVETSGYETQYF
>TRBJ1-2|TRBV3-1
CASSPGQGADYGYTF
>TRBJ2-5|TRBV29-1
CSVGQPQGAQYF
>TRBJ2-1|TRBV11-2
CASSLDQKQGRDEQFF
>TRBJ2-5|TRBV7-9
CASSSTSGPESQYF
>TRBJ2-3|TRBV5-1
CASSLTRGSDTQYF